This entry lists 26 T cell receptor beta chains sequenced from one sample in a study of beta chain features in type 1 diabetes (dated by TCRdb to 2016 to 2019). Their antigens remain unidentified. The library was generated by the immunoSEQ multiplex PCR assay. All of the isolated RNA was reverse transcribed with the High Capacity cDNA Reverse Transcription Kit, so expressed TCRB transcripts were sequenced. TCRdb limited this immuneACCESS table to in-frame rearrangements with V and J called. A share of clones is missing; checked studies link under half to unresolved V genes, and the rest is unexplained. This sample lists about 660,000 clones; around an eighth were detected once. The top ten hold approximately 0.042% of the sample. Overall study outcomes, separate from this receptor: A moderate but significant shortening of TCRB CDR3 length was observed in type 1 diabetes patients in all four CD4+ subsets.

The specimen sequenced was naive CD4+ T cells from blood. The cell subset or site label here, explained by the study, means: true naive CD4+ T cells. These receptors all stem from a young man with type 1 diabetes.

The chain is built from TRBV9 and TRBJ2-3; 7 nucleotides line up with TRBD2. The V and J ends lost 2 bases and 4 bases, in that order; junction bases with no gene match: 7. Germline loops: CDR1 SGDLS, CDR2 YYNGEE. The CDR3 is made up of 15 amino acids. CDR3 sequence (DNA): TGTGCCAGCAGCGTTCCGGGACTAACGTCAGATACGCAGTATTTT. As protein: CASSVPGLTSDTQYF.

This clone occurred a few times. This chain uses TRBV5-4 with TRBJ2-5, with 9 bases identical to TRBD1. V was pared by 3 bases and J by 5 bases, with 11 bases of the junction left unmatched. CDR3 length equals 16 residues. Germline CDR1 reads SGHNT; CDR2 reads YYREEE (reference sequence). CDR3 region: CASSSWGTGREETQYF. The CDR3 bases are TGTGCCAGCAGCTCCTGGGGGACAGGGCGGGAGGAGACCCAGTACTTC.

The chain recombines TRBV4-1 with TRBJ2-3; D is perhaps TRBD1 (6 bases). The length of the CDR3 is 17 residues. Trimming took off 0 bases at V and 6 bases at J, with 19 bases between the two ends. Germline-derived CDR1 and CDR2 are MGHRA and YSYEKL. CDR3 protein: CASSQDSERTVGDTQYF. CDR3 DNA sequence: TGCGCCAGCAGCCAAGATTCGGAAAGGACAGTAGGGGATACGCAGTATTTT.

The chain carries TRBV6-1 and TRBJ1-5; D ambiguous. The CDR3 consists of 11 residues. V was shortened by 6 bases and J by 3 bases, with 3 bases between the two germline ends. Germline values: CDR1 MNHNS, CDR2 SASEGT. In nucleotides, the CDR3 is TGTGCCAGCAGCCACAATCAGCCCCAGCATTTT. Its protein is CASSHNQPQHF.

The table lists this clone with a few counts. V is TRBV30 and J is TRBJ2-1; maybe TRBD2 (6 bases). From germline, CDR1 is GTSNPN and CDR2 SVGIG (reference sequence). V was cut by 2 bases and J by 7 bases, with 9 bases left in between. The CDR3 is made up of 12 amino acids. CDR3 residues: CAWSWAGNEQFF. The CDR3 nucleotides read TGTGCCTGGAGTTGGGCGGGGAATGAGCAGTTCTTC.

The chain is built from TRBV30 and TRBJ2-3; unclear D gene. V was cut by 5 bases and J by 2 bases, with 11 bases left in between. Germline CDR1 is GTSNPN and CDR2 is SVGIG (reference sequence). This CDR3 has 13 amino acids. The CDR3 loop is CAWERAYTDTQYF. CDR3 bases: TGTGCCTGGGAACGGGCATACACAGATACGCAGTATTTT.

In its sample, this clone was seen a few times. The rearrangement links TRBV5-1 to TRBJ1-1; the D gene is possibly TRBD1 (5 bases). In germline, CDR1 is SGHRS, CDR2 YFSETQ. V was cut by 4 bases and J by 11 bases, with 21 bases left in between. The CDR3 sequence is 14 residues long. Written as DNA, the CDR3 is TGCGCCAGCAGCCCCGGGGCCCCCTCAGAAGTGGCTTTCTTT. Translated: CASSPGAPSEVAFF.

V and J are TRBV6-5 and TRBJ1-1, with D uncertain. CDR3 length: 15 residues. Germline CDR1 is MNHEY and CDR2 is SVGAGI. V was shortened by 4 bases and J by 0 bases, with 12 bases between the two germline ends. This chain's CDR3 is CASSSQILMNTEAFF. In DNA form, the CDR3 reads TGTGCCAGCAGTTCCCAAATTCTAATGAACACTGAAGCTTTCTTT.

A few counts support this clone. This chain links TRBV5-4 with TRBJ2-5; no firm D call. The germline V and J ends were trimmed by 4 bases and 5 bases, with 12 bases remaining between them. Per the germline V gene, CDR1 is SGHNT and CDR2 is YYREEE (reference sequence). CDR3 length: 13 residues. The CDR3 region is CASSESDKETQYF. CDR3 nucleotides: TGTGCCAGCAGCGAGTCCGACAAGGAGACCCAGTACTTC.

Of note for this clone: The same CDR3 can be traced to other DNA sequences in this sample. The chain uses TRBV5-1 and TRBJ2-7; TRBD2 matches 14 bases. Germline V gives CDR1 SGHRS, CDR2 YFSETQ. Trimming cost V 3 bases and J 3 bases; bases outside gene matches: 2. The CDR3 is made up of 15 amino acids. CDR3 region: CASSSGTSGSYEQYF. CDR3 sequence (DNA): TGCGCCAGCAGCTCCGGGACTAGCGGGAGCTACGAGCAGTACTTC.

The table lists this clone with a few counts. V and J are TRBV5-4 and TRBJ2-5; no firm D call. The V gene lost 6 bases and the J gene lost 5 bases, with 17 bases spanning the gap. The CDR3 is 14 residues long. From germline, CDR1 is SGHNT and CDR2 YYREEE (reference sequence). The CDR3 DNA sequence: TGTGCCAGCACCTCCGGGCCCCTAGAGGAGACCCAGTACTTC. This translates into CASTSGPLEETQYF.

This clone was seen only a few times. V usage is TRBV18 and J usage is TRBJ2-3; tentatively, D is TRBD2 (6 bases). Per the germline V gene, CDR1 is KGHSH and CDR2 is LQKENI. V lost 8 bases and J 2 bases, leaving 17 bases between the germline ends. The CDR3 runs to 15 residues. The CDR3: CASPTTSSVTDTQYF. The CDR3 DNA reads TGTGCCAGCCCAACAACTAGCTCAGTCACAGATACGCAGTATTTT. Drawing the rest from reference TRBV18 and TRBJ2-3, the complete variable domain is NAGVMQNPRHLVRRRGQEARLRCSPMKGHSHVYWYRQLPEEGLKFMVYLQKENIIDESGMPKERFSAEFPKEGPSILRIQQVVRGDSAAYFCASPTTSSVTDTQYFGPGTRLTVL.

The chain recombines TRBV28 with TRBJ2-5, with TRBD1 matching 9 bases. From germline, CDR1 is MDHEN and CDR2 SYDVKM. The CDR3 sequence is 15 residues long. V was clipped by 4 bases and J by 7 bases; unmatched bases: 10. CDR3 sequence (DNA): TGTGCCAGCAGTTCTCCGGGGACAGGGAAGGGGACCCAGTACTTC. This gives the protein CASSSPGTGKGTQYF.

This chain links TRBV7-9 with TRBJ2-2; D not resolved. Germline V lookup: CDR1 SEHNR, CDR2 FQNEAQ (reference sequence). The germline V and J ends were trimmed by 3 bases and 5 bases, with 4 bases remaining between them. The CDR3 is 12 amino acids. CDR3 bases: TGTGCCAGCAGCTTCCATACCGGGGAGCTGTTTTTT. Its translation: CASSFHTGELFF.

The V gene is TRBV9, the J gene TRBJ1-3; D is undetermined. The germline V gene encodes CDR1 SGDLS and CDR2 YYNGEE. The CDR3 totals 15 residues. The V end was cut by 2 bases, the J end by 0 bases, with 9 bases between. The CDR3 region is CASSVEGNSGNTIYF. DNA of the CDR3: TGTGCCAGCAGCGTGGAGGGAAACTCTGGAAACACCATATATTTT.

The chain has TRBV29-1 and TRBJ1-1; maybe TRBD1 (5 bases). CDR1 is SQVTM and CDR2 is ANQGSEA in the germline V gene. The CDR3 loop spans 15 amino acids. V gave up 5 bases and J gave up 6 bases, with 22 bases separating them. The CDR3 DNA sequence: TGCAGCGTTCCTAGCTTCGCGTGGGTAGGGGCTGAAGCTTTCTTT. Translated: CSVPSFAWVGAEAFF.

V and J are TRBV11-2 and TRBJ2-3, with 7 bases lining up with TRBD2. Germline values: CDR1 SGHAT, CDR2 FQNNGV. There are 14 residues in the CDR3. Trimming removed 5 bases from V and 6 bases from J; junction bases left unmatched: 8. The CDR3 region is CASSTTVSGDTQYF. The CDR3 coding sequence is TGTGCCAGCAGCACCACGGTTAGCGGGGATACGCAGTATTTT.

The chain joins TRBV9 to TRBJ2-7; 8 nucleotides line up with TRBD1. V lost 3 bases and J lost 3; bases outside the gene matches: 8. There are 15 residues in the CDR3. Germline V gives CDR1 SGDLS, CDR2 YYNGEE. The CDR3, as DNA: TGTGCCAGCAGCGCCTACGTAGGACAGGGCTACGAGCAGTACTTC. Translating it yields CASSAYVGQGYEQYF.

The V and J genes are TRBV4-3 and TRBJ1-2; 9 positions match TRBD1. The germline V gene encodes CDR1 LGHNA and CDR2 YSLEER. The trim removed 4 bases at V and 7 bases at J, leaving 16 bases unmatched. This CDR3 is 17 amino acids long. CDR3 residues: CASSRYFTGQGPPGYTF. The CDR3 DNA follows: TGCGCCAGCAGCCGTTATTTCACGGGACAGGGTCCCCCTGGCTACACCTTC.

This clone has only a few counts. The V gene is TRBV7-2, the J gene TRBJ1-4, with no clear D. V lost 1 base and J lost 7, with 13 bases in between. CDR1 is SGHTA and CDR2 is FQGNSA in the germline V gene. The CDR3 extends over 15 amino acids. The CDR3 loop reads CASSLGHQAGEKLFF. CDR3 sequence (DNA): TGTGCCAGCAGCTTAGGACACCAGGCCGGTGAAAAACTGTTTTTT.

This clone has just a few counts. The chain uses TRBV9 and TRBJ2-2; D is unclear. The CDR3 loop spans 17 amino acids. Trimming took 0 bases from V and 3 from J, leaving 15 bases between them. CDR1 and CDR2 (germline): SGDLS, YYNGEE. CDR3 amino acids: CASSVVGMGTHTGELFF. The CDR3 nucleotides read TGTGCCAGCAGCGTAGTTGGGATGGGTACCCACACCGGGGAGCTGTTTTTT.

The table lists this clone with a few counts. The chain couples TRBV29-1 to TRBJ1-1; D might be TRBD1 (6 bases). The CDR3 is 14 amino acids. Germline values: CDR1 SQVTM, CDR2 ANQGSEA. Trimming took 2 bases from V and 5 from J, leaving 15 bases between them. The CDR3 protein is CSVEIIGTHTEAFF. The CDR3 nucleotides read TGCAGCGTTGAAATTATAGGGACACATACTGAAGCTTTCTTT.

This clone has more than one count but fewer than ten. The chain has TRBV6-6 and TRBJ1-1; 8 bases match TRBD1. Germline CDR1 and CDR2: MNHNY and SVGAGI (reference sequence). The CDR3 extends over 16 amino acids. Trimming removed 2 bases from V and 4 bases from J; junction bases left unmatched: 9. The CDR3 DNA is TGTGCCAGCAGTTACCCGTGGACAGGGTCGGCCACTGAAGCTTTCTTT. Its translation: CASSYPWTGSATEAFF.

This clone came up a few times. The rearrangement links TRBV29-1 to TRBJ2-5; D is undetermined. The V end was cut by 4 bases, the J end by 2 bases, with 11 bases between. The CDR3 has 13 residues. Germline V CDR1 and CDR2: SQVTM, ANQGSEA. CDR3 bases: TGCAGCGTTGCGATTGACGGACAAGAGACCCAGTACTTC. This translates into CSVAIDGQETQYF. Variable domain in full (rest from reference TRBV29-1 and TRBJ2-5): SAVISQKPSRDICQRGTSLTIQCQVDSQVTMMFWYRQQPGQSLTLIATANQGSEATYESGFVIDKFPISRPNLTFSTLTVSNMSPEDSSIYLCSVAIDGQETQYFGPGTRLLVL.

The rearrangement links TRBV29-1 to TRBJ1-2, with no clear D. This CDR3 has 13 residues. Germline V gene lookup returns CDR1 SQVTM and CDR2 ANQGSEA. The V end lost 5 bases, the J end lost 7 bases, and 17 bases lay between the germline ends. CDR3 DNA: TGCAGCGTTATGTGGTTGCAGGTCTCTGGCTACACCTTC. Encoded protein: CSVMWLQVSGYTF.

The chain employs TRBV11-3 and TRBJ2-1; 8 bases are a match to TRBD1. Germline trimming cut 5 bases from V and 4 bases from J; bases unmatched to any gene: 4. CDR1 SGHNT and CDR2 YENEEA come from the germline V gene. The CDR3 consists of 14 residues. The CDR3 loop reads CASSQRTGYNEQFF. For the CDR3, the DNA is TGTGCCAGCAGCCAGCGGACAGGGTACAATGAGCAGTTCTTC.